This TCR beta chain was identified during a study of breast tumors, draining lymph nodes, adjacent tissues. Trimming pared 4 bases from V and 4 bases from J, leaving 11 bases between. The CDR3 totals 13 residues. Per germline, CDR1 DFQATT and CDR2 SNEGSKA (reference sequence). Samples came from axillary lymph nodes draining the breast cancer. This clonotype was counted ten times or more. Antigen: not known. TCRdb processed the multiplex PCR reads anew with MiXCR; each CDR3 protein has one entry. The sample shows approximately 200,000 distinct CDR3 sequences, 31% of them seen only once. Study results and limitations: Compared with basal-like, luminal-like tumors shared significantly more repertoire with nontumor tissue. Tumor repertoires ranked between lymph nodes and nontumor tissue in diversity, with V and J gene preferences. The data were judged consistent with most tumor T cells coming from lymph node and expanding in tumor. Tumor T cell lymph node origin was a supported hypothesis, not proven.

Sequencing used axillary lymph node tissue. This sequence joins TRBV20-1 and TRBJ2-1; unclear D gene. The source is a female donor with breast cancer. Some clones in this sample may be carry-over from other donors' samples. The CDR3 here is CSATWTTYNEQFF. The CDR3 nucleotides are TGCAGTGCTACTTGGACCACATACAATGAGCAGTTCTTC.